Reported below is one TCR beta chain. Its matching antigen is unknown. The data stem from a study of blood T cells in healthy people across ages. Each sample yielded at least 6 million isolated PBMCs. Germline V CDR1 and CDR2: PRHDT, FYEKMQ (reference sequence). V was pared by 5 bases and J by 0 bases, with 17 bases between. CDR3 length: 16 residues. Using a J-beta primer mix together with a sample-barcoded 5' primer, a second PCR was run for roughly 7 to 12 cycles. TCRdb re-called the 5' RACE reads with MiXCR, one entry per CDR3 protein. Of approximately 2,000,000 distinct CDR3 sequences listed, roughly two fifths are singletons. Findings and caveats of the study: In older individuals, TCR beta diversity per million T cells was lower, falling roughly linearly with age. Versus aged donors, long-lived donors had higher diversity and more naive CD4+ cells. The unknown donor CMV status may have confounded expanded clonotype changes.

The J gene is TRBJ2-7, the V gene TRBV13; possible D gene TRBD2, 5 bases. Sequencing input: blood. This receptor was obtained from a human donor in good health. The CDR3 DNA sequence: TGTGCCAGCAGCCCTAACCCTGAGGGAAGCTCCTACGAGCAGTACTTC. Amino acids: CASSPNPEGSSYEQYF.